The clone carrying this T cell receptor (beta chain) showed up just a few times. The PCR employed 60 Vbeta primers together with 13 Jbeta primers. Profiled with immunoSEQ multiplex PCR; TCRdb holds only in-frame clones, not every one. The sample yields some 150,000 clones, roughly 80% seen once. This specimen belongs to a study of cytomegalovirus exposure and HLA in healthy donors. The CDR3 is 15 residues long. CDR1 and CDR2 (germline): SGHDN, FVKESK. V lost 1 base and J 3 bases, leaving 13 bases between the germline ends. Sequenced input: PBMCs. The rearrangement links TRBV14 to TRBJ2-7, with unresolved D. The receptor was derived from a woman aged 25 to 39 in good health and CMV-seronegative. The CDR3 DNA sequence: TGTGCCAGCAGCCAAGCTGATTGGCCCTTCTACGAGCAGTACTTC. It codes for CASSQADWPFYEQYF.